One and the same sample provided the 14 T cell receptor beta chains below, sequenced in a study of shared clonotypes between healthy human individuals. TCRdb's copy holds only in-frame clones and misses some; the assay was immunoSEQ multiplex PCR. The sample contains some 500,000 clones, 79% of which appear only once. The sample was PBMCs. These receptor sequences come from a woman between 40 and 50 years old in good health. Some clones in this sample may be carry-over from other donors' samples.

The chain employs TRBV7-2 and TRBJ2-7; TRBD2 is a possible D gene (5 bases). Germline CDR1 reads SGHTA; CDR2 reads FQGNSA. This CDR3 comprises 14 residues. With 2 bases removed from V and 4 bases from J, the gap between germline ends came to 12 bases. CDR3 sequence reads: CASSLSGSVYEQYF. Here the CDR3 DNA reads TGTGCCAGCAGCTTAAGTGGGAGCGTGTACGAGCAGTACTTC. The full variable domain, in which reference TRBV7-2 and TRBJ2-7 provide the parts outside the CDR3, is GAGVSQSPSNKVTEKGKDVELRCDPISGHTALYWYRQSLGQGLEFLIYFQGNSAPDKSGLPSDRFSAERTGGSVSTLTIQRTQQEDSAVYLCASSLSGSVYEQYFGPGTRLTVT.

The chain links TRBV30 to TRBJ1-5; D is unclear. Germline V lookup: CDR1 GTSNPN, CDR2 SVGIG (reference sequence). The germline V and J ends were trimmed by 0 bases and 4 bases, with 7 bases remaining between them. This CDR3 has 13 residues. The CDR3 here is CAWSVLGNQPQHF. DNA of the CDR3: TGTGCCTGGAGTGTATTGGGGAATCAGCCCCAGCATTTT.

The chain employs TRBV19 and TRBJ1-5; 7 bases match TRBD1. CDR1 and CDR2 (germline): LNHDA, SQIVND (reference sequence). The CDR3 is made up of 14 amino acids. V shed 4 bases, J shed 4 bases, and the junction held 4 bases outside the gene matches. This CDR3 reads CASSTDRANQPQHF. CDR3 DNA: TGTGCCAGTAGTACCGACAGGGCTAATCAGCCCCAGCATTTT. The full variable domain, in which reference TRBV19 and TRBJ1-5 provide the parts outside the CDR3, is DGGITQSPKYLFRKEGQNVTLSCEQNLNHDAMYWYRQDPGQGLRLIYYSQIVNDFQKGDIAEGYSVSREKKESFPLTVTSAQKNPTAFYLCASSTDRANQPQHFGDGTRLSIL.

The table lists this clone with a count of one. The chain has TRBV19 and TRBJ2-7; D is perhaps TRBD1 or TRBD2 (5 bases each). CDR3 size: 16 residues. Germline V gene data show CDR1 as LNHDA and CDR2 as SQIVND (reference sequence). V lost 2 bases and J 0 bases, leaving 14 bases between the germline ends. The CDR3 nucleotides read TGTGCCAGTAGTATAACAAGGGGACGAGGCTCCTACGAGCAGTACTTC. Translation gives CASSITRGRGSYEQYF.

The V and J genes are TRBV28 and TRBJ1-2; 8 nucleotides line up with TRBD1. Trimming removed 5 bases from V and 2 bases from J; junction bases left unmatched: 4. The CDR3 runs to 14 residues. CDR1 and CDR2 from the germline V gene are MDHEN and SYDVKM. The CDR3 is CASSPGGRNYGYTF. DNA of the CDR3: TGTGCCAGCAGTCCAGGGGGCAGGAACTATGGCTACACCTTC.

DNA for the CDR3: TGTGCTAGTGGTCGGGATACAGATACGCAGTATTTT. Encoded protein: CASGRDTDTQYF. The V and J genes are TRBV12-5 and TRBJ2-3; weak D call: TRBD2 (5 bases). CDR3 length: 12 residues. CDR1 is LGHNT, CDR2 FRNRAP, per germline. V shed 5 bases and J shed 3 bases, with 6 bases lying between them.

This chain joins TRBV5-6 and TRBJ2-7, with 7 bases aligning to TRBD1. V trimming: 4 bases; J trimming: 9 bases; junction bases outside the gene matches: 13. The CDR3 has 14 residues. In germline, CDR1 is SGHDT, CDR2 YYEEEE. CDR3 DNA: TGTGCCAGCAGCGGAAGGGACAGCATGATCTTGCAGTACTTC. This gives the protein CASSGRDSMILQYF.

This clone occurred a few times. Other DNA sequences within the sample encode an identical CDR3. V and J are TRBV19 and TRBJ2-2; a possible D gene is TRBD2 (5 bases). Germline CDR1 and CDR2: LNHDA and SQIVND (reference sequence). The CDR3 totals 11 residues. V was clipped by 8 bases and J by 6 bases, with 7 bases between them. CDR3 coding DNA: TGTGCCAGTCAGAGGGCCGGGGAGCTGTTTTTT. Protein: CASQRAGELFF.

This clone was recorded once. In DNA form, the CDR3 reads TGTGCCAGCAGCCGAGGGACAGTTAATTCACCCCTCCACTTT. It yields the protein CASSRGTVNSPLHF. The chain has TRBV11-2 and TRBJ1-6, with 7 bases lining up with TRBD1. V lost 5 bases, J lost 6 bases, and 4 bases stayed unmatched. Germline values: CDR1 SGHAT, CDR2 FQNNGV. CDR3 length equals 14 residues.

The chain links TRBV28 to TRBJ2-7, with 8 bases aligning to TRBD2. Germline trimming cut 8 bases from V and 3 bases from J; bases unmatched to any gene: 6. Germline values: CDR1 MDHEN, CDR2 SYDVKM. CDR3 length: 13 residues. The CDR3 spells CASRLAQNYEQYF. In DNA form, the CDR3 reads TGTGCCAGCCGACTAGCGCAAAACTACGAGCAGTACTTC.

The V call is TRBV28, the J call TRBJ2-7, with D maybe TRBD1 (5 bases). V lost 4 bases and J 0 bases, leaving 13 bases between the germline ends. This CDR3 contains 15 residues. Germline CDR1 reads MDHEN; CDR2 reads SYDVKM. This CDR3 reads CASSSHPRASYEQYF. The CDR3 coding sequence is TGTGCCAGCAGTTCCCATCCCAGGGCCTCCTACGAGCAGTACTTC.

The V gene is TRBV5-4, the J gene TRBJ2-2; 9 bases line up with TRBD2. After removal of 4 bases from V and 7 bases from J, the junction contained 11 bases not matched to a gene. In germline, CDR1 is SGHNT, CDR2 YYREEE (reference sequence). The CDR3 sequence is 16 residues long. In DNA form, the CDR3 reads TGTGCCAGCAGCCCAACCCCTAGCGGGACTGGCGGGGAGCTGTTTTTT. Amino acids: CASSPTPSGTGGELFF.

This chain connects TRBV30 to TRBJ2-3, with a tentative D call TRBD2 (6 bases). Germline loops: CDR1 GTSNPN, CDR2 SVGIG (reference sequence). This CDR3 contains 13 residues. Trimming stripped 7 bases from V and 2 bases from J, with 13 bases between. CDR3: CASRRGITDTQYF. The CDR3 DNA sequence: TGTGCCTCCCGGCGCGGGATCACAGATACGCAGTATTTT. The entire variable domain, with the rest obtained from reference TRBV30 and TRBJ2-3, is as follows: SQTIHQWPATLVQPVGSPLSLECTVEGTSNPNLYWYRQAAGRGLQLLFYSVGIGQISSEVPQNLSASRPQDRQFILSSKKLLLSDSGFYLCASRRGITDTQYFGPGTRLTVL.

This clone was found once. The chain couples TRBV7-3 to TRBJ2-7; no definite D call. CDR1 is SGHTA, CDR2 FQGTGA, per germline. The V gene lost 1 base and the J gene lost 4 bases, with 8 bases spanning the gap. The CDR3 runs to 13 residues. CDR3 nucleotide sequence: TGTGCCAGCAGCTTAAATTCTGGGTACGAGCAGTACTTC. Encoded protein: CASSLNSGYEQYF.